This T cell receptor beta chain is from a study of spatial heterogeneity in lung cancer. About the study: Sequenced were any available follow-up PBMC samples, which had been obtained a median of roughly 2 years after resection. In the raw reads, each unique TCR and UMI combination was present more than ten times on average.

Every TCR cDNA molecule carried a tag that served as a unique molecular identifier. TCRdb re-called the 5' RACE reads through MiXCR, storing one row per CDR3 protein. The sample lists around 110,000 distinct CDR3 sequences, 12% seen once, with around 16% in the top ten. This clonotype was observed a handful of times. Its matching antigen is unknown. The time point: blood at routine non-recurrence follow-up after resection. Unsorted whole RNA of tumor, nontumor lung or frozen PBMC was sequenced. Germline loops: CDR1 ENHRY, CDR2 SYGVKD. The CDR3 sequence is 14 residues long. The V gene lost 6 bases and the J gene lost 2 bases, with 13 bases spanning the gap. Whole-study results and caveats: Blood showed ubiquitous tumor TCRs more often at resection than at routine follow-up.

The clonotype originates from a male donor with early-stage non-small cell lung cancer. The sequenced sample was PBMCs, obtained at follow-up. The chain uses TRBV10-3 and TRBJ1-2; maybe TRBD1 (5 bases). CDR3 sequence: CAIRGPGTNYGYTF. In DNA form, the CDR3 reads TGTGCCATCAGAGGACCAGGGACGAACTATGGCTACACCTTC.